One and the same sample provided the 27 T cell receptor beta chains below, sequenced in a study of T cells in Graves' hyperthyroidism and ophthalmopathy. TCR beta CDR3 sequences were amplified from RNA transcripts. With the HTBI primer set, the TCR CDR3 went through a first round of RT-PCR. MiXCR was run by TCRdb on the multiplex PCR reads, yielding one entry per CDR3 protein. The profile shows 600,000 to 700,000 distinct CDR3 sequences, roughly 45% of them singletons. The sequencing input was peripheral blood or thyroid tissue (not recorded which). These receptors were obtained from an adult man with Graves' disease, either hyperthyroidism or ophthalmopathy (not recorded which).

This sequence joins TRBV10-3 and TRBJ1-4; 9 nucleotides match TRBD1. Per germline, CDR1 ENHRY and CDR2 SYGVKD. V lost 10 bases and J lost 10; bases outside the gene matches: 10. The CDR3 consists of 13 residues. The CDR3 DNA follows: TGTGCCACGTCCGGGACAGGGTCTGGAAAACTGTTTTTT. Protein product: CATSGTGSGKLFF.

In its sample, this clonotype was seen many times. The chain has TRBV10-3 and TRBJ1-4; D remains ambiguous. Germline CDR1 ENHRY, CDR2 SYGVKD. The V end was cut by 4 bases, the J end by 4 bases, with 10 bases between. The length of the CDR3 is 14 residues. CDR3 in DNA: TGTGCCATCAGTGTGGAACCGATTAATGAAAAACTGTTTTTT. Encoded protein: CAISVEPINEKLFF.

This clonotype was detected only once. This chain connects TRBV20-1 to TRBJ1-3, with D unresolved. The V end was cut by 2 bases, the J end by 0 bases, with 11 bases between. This CDR3 is 15 amino acids long. Germline V gene data show CDR1 as DFQATT and CDR2 as SNEGSKA (reference sequence). CDR3: CSARLLQHSGNTIYF. The CDR3 coding sequence is TGCAGTGCTAGACTCCTGCAACACTCTGGAAACACCATATATTTT.

This clonotype came up many times. Germline is not matched at one junction end, which may reflect a read error. The chain is built from TRBV24-1 and TRBJ1-2, with D uncertain. The CDR3 contains 12 residues. CDR1 and CDR2 from the germline V gene are KGHDR and SFDVKD. CDR3 sequence reads: CATSDSLYGYTF. The CDR3 DNA sequence: TGTGCCACCAGCGATTCCCTCTATGGCTACACCTTC.

This clonotype was picked up a small number of times. The chain employs TRBV12-3 or TRBV12-4 and TRBJ2-7; the D call may be TRBD1 or TRBD2 (5 bases each). This CDR3 has 12 residues. The V end was cut by 0 bases, the J end by 8 bases, with 8 bases between. The CDR3 region is CASSLAEGKQYF. CDR3 sequence (DNA): TGTGCCAGCAGTTTAGCCGAGGGGAAGCAGTACTTC.

The chain has TRBV7-9 and TRBJ2-5; no clear D. Trimming removed 5 bases at V and 9 bases at J, with 13 bases between. CDR1 is SEHNR and CDR2 is FQNEAQ in the germline V gene (reference sequence). The length of the CDR3 is 12 residues. This CDR3 reads CASSTLDEPQYF. The CDR3 DNA is TGTGCCAGCAGCACCTTGGATGAGCCCCAGTACTTC.

The genes are TRBV29-1 and TRBJ1-2; D may be TRBD1 (6 bases). Germline V gene lookup returns CDR1 SQVTM and CDR2 ANQGSEA. This CDR3 is 13 amino acids long. The V gene lost 0 bases and the J gene lost 7 bases, with 12 bases spanning the gap. DNA for the CDR3: TGCAGCGTTGAAGAAACAGGGCTCCGTGGCTACACCTTC. This codes for CSVEETGLRGYTF.

The V and J genes are TRBV5-1 and TRBJ1-1; D is perhaps TRBD1 (5 bases). Germline CDR1 and CDR2: SGHRS and YFSETQ. The CDR3 is made up of 14 amino acids. V lost 1 base to trimming and J lost 5 bases, with 12 bases between them. CDR3 sequence (DNA): TGCGCCAGCAGCTTGTGGGGGATCCGGACTGAAGCTTTCTTT. It specifies CASSLWGIRTEAFF.

The chain uses TRBV11-1 and TRBJ1-5; TRBD1 might be the D (5 bases). The CDR3 has 14 residues. Trimming cost V 1 base and J 14 bases, with 18 bases left between them. The germline V gene has CDR1 SGHAT and CDR2 FQDESV (reference sequence). The CDR3 DNA is TGTGCCAGCAGCTTAGGGCGGGGGGGAGGTTACGAGCATTTT. This encodes CASSLGRGGGYEHF.

This clonotype has ten or more counts. The rearrangement uses TRBV20-1 and TRBJ2-5, with D perhaps given as TRBD1 or TRBD2 (5 bases each). The CDR3 runs to 14 residues. The germline V gene encodes CDR1 DFQATT and CDR2 SNEGSKA (reference sequence). Trimming took off 2 bases at V and 1 base at J, with 11 bases between the two ends. The CDR3 here is CSARRGGGQETQYF. For the CDR3, the DNA is TGCAGTGCTAGAAGGGGTGGAGGCCAAGAGACCCAGTACTTC.

This clonotype was detected only a few times. The gene calls are TRBV7-2 and TRBJ1-2; no firm D call. V lost 2 bases to trimming and J lost 4 bases, with 8 bases between them. The CDR3 sequence is 13 residues long. The germline V gene has CDR1 SGHTA and CDR2 FQGNSA. The CDR3 coding sequence is TGTGCCAGCAGCTTAAACAAGAGCTATGGCTACACCTTC. Translation gives CASSLNKSYGYTF.

This clonotype has just a few counts. The V and J genes are TRBV7-2 and TRBJ1-4; 7 nucleotides match TRBD1. The CDR3 contains 17 residues. J was trimmed by 8 bases and V by 5 bases; bases with no gene match: 17. The V gene's germline CDR1 is SGHTA and CDR2 FQGNSA. In DNA, the CDR3 is TGTGCCAGCAGCCTAGGGGGCGGGATTCCAGGACGGGAAAAACTGTTTTTT. It codes for CASSLGGGIPGREKLFF.

Of note for this clonotype: At one of its ends the junction is not consistent with the germline gene, which may arise from a read error. The chain is built from TRBV6-5 and TRBJ2-7, with a tentative D call TRBD1 (6 bases). Per germline, CDR1 MNHEY and CDR2 SVGAGI. CDR3 length: 14 amino acids. The CDR3: CAISYGDTSYEQYF. The CDR3, as DNA: TGTGCCATCAGTTACGGGGACACCTCCTACGAGCAGTACTTC.

The CDR3 bases are TGCAGCGTTCCCCGGACCGGGGGGAACACTGAAGCTTTCTTT. Translating it yields CSVPRTGGNTEAFF. V and J are TRBV29-1 and TRBJ1-1; D possibly corresponds to TRBD1 (5 bases). V was trimmed by 5 bases and J by 1 base, leaving 14 bases between them. This CDR3 is built from 14 residues. Germline loops: CDR1 SQVTM, CDR2 ANQGSEA.

The gene calls are TRBV15 and TRBJ1-3; TRBD1 agrees at 10 bases. CDR3 length equals 17 residues. In germline, CDR1 is LNHNV, CDR2 YYDKDF (reference sequence). J was trimmed by 0 bases and V by 1 base; bases with no gene match: 3. The CDR3 protein is CATSRADRGISGNTIYF. The CDR3 DNA sequence: TGTGCCACCAGCAGAGCGGACAGGGGGATCTCTGGAAACACCATATATTTT.

This clonotype was counted ten times or more. The gene calls are TRBV2 and TRBJ1-6, with a tentative D call TRBD1 (5 bases). Germline-derived CDR1 and CDR2 are SNHLY and FYNNEI. With 7 bases removed from V and 8 bases from J, the gap between germline ends came to 12 bases. This CDR3 region has 13 residues. The CDR3 DNA reads as TGTGCCAGCAAGGAAGGGGTTGATTCACCCCTCCACTTT. As protein: CASKEGVDSPLHF.

V and J are TRBV20-1 and TRBJ1-5; D perhaps matches TRBD1 (6 bases). The CDR3 has 15 residues. V was clipped by 0 bases and J by 7 bases, with 16 bases between them. The V gene's germline CDR1 is DFQATT and CDR2 SNEGSKA (reference sequence). The chain's CDR3 is CSARDPGGAGQPQHF. The DNA for the CDR3 is TGCAGTGCTAGAGACCCGGGGGGGGCGGGACAGCCCCAGCATTTT.

This clonotype has only one observation. This sequence may be a read error, since a much larger clone differs from it by one base. The rearrangement links TRBV7-9 to TRBJ2-7; D is uncertain. Trimming took off 3 bases at V and 6 bases at J, with 15 bases between the two ends. Germline V gene lookup returns CDR1 SEHNR and CDR2 FQNEAQ (reference sequence). This CDR3 contains 14 residues. The DNA of the CDR3 is TGTGCCAGCAGCTTTGCGCTAGACTTCTGCGAGCAGTACTTC. It is translated as CASSFALDFCEQYF.

This clonotype was picked up a small number of times. V gene TRBV24-1 combines with J gene TRBJ2-1; TRBD2 is a possible D gene (5 bases). The germline V gene has CDR1 KGHDR and CDR2 SFDVKD. This CDR3 has 12 amino acids. Trimming stripped 7 bases from V and 4 bases from J, with 7 bases between. The CDR3 coding sequence is TGTGCCACCAGCGACTATTACAATGAGCAGTTCTTC. This sequence encodes CATSDYYNEQFF.

Comments on this clonotype: A single base separates this from a much larger clone, so it may be a read error. The V call is TRBV2, the J call TRBJ1-3; D not resolved. The CDR3 contains 15 residues. Germline-derived CDR1 and CDR2 are SNHLY and FYNNEI. CDR3 amino acids: CATSDNLAILNTIYF. CDR3 in DNA: TGTGCCACCAGTGATAATTTGGCTATTCTAAACACCATATATTTT.

The V and J genes are TRBV12-3 or TRBV12-4 and TRBJ1-6; D is unclear. This CDR3 has 14 residues. V lost 6 bases and J 5 bases, leaving 11 bases between the germline ends. In nucleotides, the CDR3 is TGTGCCAGCAGGCGAGGGAACAATAATTCACCCCTCCACTTT. Residues: CASRRGNNNSPLHF.

This clonotype has at least ten counts. The rearrangement joins TRBV10-3 to TRBJ2-5; D might be TRBD2 (5 bases). The CDR3 contains 13 residues. Germline V lookup: CDR1 ENHRY, CDR2 SYGVKD. V was trimmed by 2 bases and J by 2 bases, leaving 6 bases between them. In DNA form, the CDR3 reads TGTGCCATCAGTGAGGGGGAGCAAGAGACCCAGTACTTC. It yields the protein CAISEGEQETQYF.

J is TRBJ1-4 and V is TRBV6-1; possible D gene TRBD1, 5 bases. V gave up 1 base and J gave up 6 bases, with 6 bases separating them. The germline CDR1 and CDR2 sequences are MNHNS and SASEGT. The CDR3 length is 13 residues. The CDR3: CASSEVGDEKLFF. CDR3 nucleotide sequence: TGTGCCAGCAGTGAAGTAGGGGATGAAAAACTGTTTTTT.

This clonotype was seen a handful of times. The gene calls are TRBV7-9 and TRBJ1-1; D unclear. Per germline, CDR1 SEHNR and CDR2 FQNEAQ (reference sequence). The CDR3 loop spans 15 amino acids. Trimming took 0 bases from V and 1 from J, leaving 9 bases between them. DNA of the CDR3: TGTGCCAGCAGCTTAGCGGGCCCAGAGAACACTGAAGCTTTCTTT. Its translation: CASSLAGPENTEAFF.

This clonotype was observed at least ten times. The junction shows a germline mismatch at one end, possibly a read error. V usage is TRBV15 and J usage is TRBJ2-2, with D perhaps being TRBD1 or TRBD2 (5 bases each). The CDR3 is made up of 16 amino acids. Germline values: CDR1 LNHNV, CDR2 YYDKDF (reference sequence). CDR3 in DNA: TGTGCCACCAGCCGAAGGGGACCGACGAACCCCGGGGAGCTGTTTTTT. This sequence encodes CATSRRGPTNPGELFF.

This clonotype was seen at least ten times. The J gene is TRBJ1-1, the V gene TRBV7-9; tentatively, D is TRBD1 (6 bases). V lost 4 bases and J 0 bases, leaving 9 bases between the germline ends. Germline V gene sequence: CDR1 SEHNR, CDR2 FQNEAQ (reference sequence). The CDR3 has 14 residues. The DNA of the CDR3 is TGTGCCAGCAGCTCAGGACAGATGAACACTGAAGCTTTCTTT. This sequence encodes CASSSGQMNTEAFF.

This clonotype was observed a handful of times. This sequence joins TRBV20-1 and TRBJ1-5; D perhaps matches TRBD1 (6 bases). Deletions cut 3 bases from V and 2 bases from J, with 17 bases between. Germline CDR1 DFQATT, CDR2 SNEGSKA (reference sequence). CDR3 length equals 16 residues. The CDR3 sequence is CSARAWGAEGNQPQHF. CDR3 nucleotide sequence: TGCAGTGCTAGGGCCTGGGGGGCAGAGGGCAATCAGCCCCAGCATTTT.